Listed here are 24 T cell receptor beta chains from one sample, sequenced in a study of long-term antiretroviral therapy in people with HIV. Survey-level immunoSEQ v3.0 assays were run. TCRdb keeps only in-frame clones here, not all; method: immunoSEQ multiplex PCR. The sample yields 9,500 to 15,000 clones, about 80% seen once. This sample comprised unsorted PBMCs, obtained just under 3.2 years before starting antiretroviral therapy. The source is a man in his forties with HIV.

This sequence joins TRBV11-2 and TRBJ2-4; weak D call: TRBD1 (7 bases). The germline V gene encodes CDR1 SGHAT and CDR2 FQNNGV. V lost 3 bases and J 5 bases, leaving 14 bases between the germline ends. The CDR3 length is 15 residues. The CDR3 loop reads CASSLTEGAQNIQYF. CDR3 bases: TGTGCCAGCAGCTTGACGGAGGGGGCCCAAAACATTCAGTACTTC. The complete variable domain, with remaining parts taken from reference TRBV11-2 and TRBJ2-4, reads EAGVAQSPRYKIIEKRQSVAFWCNPISGHATLYWYQQILGQGPKLLIQFQNNGVVDDSQLPKDRFSAERLKGVDSTLKIQPAKLEDSAVYLCASSLTEGAQNIQYFGAGTRLSVL.

This chain connects TRBV2 to TRBJ1-4; D remains unclear. Trimming left V 5 bases short and J 13 bases short, with 17 bases between. The CDR3 spans 13 residues. Germline loops: CDR1 SNHLY, CDR2 FYNNEI. The CDR3 DNA sequence: TGTGCCAGCAGTCTCCTTCTTGGCGGAGGACTGTTTTTT. The encoded protein is CASSLLLGGGLFF.

The CDR3, as DNA: TGTGCCAGCAGCCCTCTTCGGGATGAGCAGTTCTTC. Its protein is CASSPLRDEQFF. This sequence joins TRBV5-6 and TRBJ2-1; D gene ambiguous. V was cut by 4 bases and J by 8 bases, with 10 bases left in between. Germline V CDR1 and CDR2: SGHDT, YYEEEE. The CDR3 consists of 12 residues.

The V and J genes are TRBV9 and TRBJ2-1; D call uncertain. This CDR3 has 14 residues. Germline CDR1 is SGDLS and CDR2 is YYNGEE. V was trimmed by 4 bases and J by 5 bases, leaving 13 bases between them. In nucleotides, the CDR3 is TGTGCCAGCAGCACAGAAGACCAAGACAATGAGCAGTTCTTC. This translates into CASSTEDQDNEQFF.

This rearrangement joins TRBV13 to TRBJ2-3, with TRBD2 matching over 7 bases. The CDR3 length is 15 residues. V dropped 2 bases and J dropped 6; count of bases not matched to a gene: 8. Per germline, CDR1 PRHDT and CDR2 FYEKMQ (reference sequence). CDR3 loop: CASSLRAGVLDTQYF. CDR3 bases: TGTGCCAGCAGCTTACGGGCGGGAGTATTGGATACGCAGTATTTT.

This rearrangement joins TRBV4-2 to TRBJ1-2; 7 nucleotides line up with TRBD1. Germline V gene lookup returns CDR1 LGHNA and CDR2 YNFKEQ. V trimming: 0 bases; J trimming: 8 bases; junction bases outside the gene matches: 9. This CDR3 contains 15 residues. The CDR3 loop is CASSQDLGGGRGYTF. DNA for the CDR3: TGTGCCAGCAGCCAAGATTTAGGGGGCGGGAGAGGCTACACCTTC.

The CDR3 region has the DNA TGTGCCAGTAGTATAGCGGGAGGCCTCGGCGAGCAGTACTTC. It encodes CASSIAGGLGEQYF. V and J are TRBV19 and TRBJ2-7; 7 bases line up with TRBD2. Germline trimming cut 1 base from V and 6 bases from J; bases unmatched to any gene: 6. This CDR3 region has 14 residues. Germline lookup yields CDR1 LNHDA and CDR2 SQIVND (reference sequence).

The genes are TRBV11-3 and TRBJ1-5; a weak D match, TRBD1 (5 bases). Trimming removed 4 bases at V and 7 bases at J, with 14 bases between. Per the germline V gene, CDR1 is SGHNT and CDR2 is YENEEA. This CDR3 has 14 residues. CDR3 in amino acids: CASSCQGGYQPQHF. The CDR3 nucleotides read TGTGCCAGCAGCTGCCAGGGTGGTTACCAGCCCCAGCATTTT.

This clone was observed a handful of times. The V gene is TRBV5-1, the J gene TRBJ1-5, with D unresolved. The CDR3 totals 14 residues. Germline V lookup: CDR1 SGHRS, CDR2 YFSETQ. The germline V and J ends were trimmed by 0 bases and 4 bases, with 8 bases remaining between them. In nucleotides, the CDR3 is TGCGCCAGCAGCTTGGAGGGTGGGAATCAGCCCCAGCATTTT. Translation: CASSLEGGNQPQHF.

V and J are TRBV28 and TRBJ2-5; 12 bases are shared with TRBD2. There are 17 residues in the CDR3. CDR1 is MDHEN, CDR2 SYDVKM, per germline. V gave up 1 base and J gave up 5 bases; unmatched junction bases: 8. The CDR3 DNA sequence: TGTGCCAGCAGTTTATTACCACTAGCGGGAGGATGGGAGACCCAGTACTTC. This gives the protein CASSLLPLAGGWETQYF.

V usage is TRBV7-6 and J usage is TRBJ1-2; D not certain. The germline gives CDR1 SGHVS, CDR2 FNYEAQ. The V end was cut by 6 bases, the J end by 4 bases, with 9 bases between. The length of the CDR3 is 12 residues. The DNA of the CDR3 is TGTGCCAGCAGACAGCCCCCCTATGGCTACACCTTC. The encoded protein is CASRQPPYGYTF.

The chain combines TRBV4-3 with TRBJ1-2; D uncertain. The length of the CDR3 is 16 residues. The V gene lost 0 bases and the J gene lost 0 bases, with 11 bases spanning the gap. CDR1 is LGHNA, CDR2 YSLEER, per germline. In DNA, the CDR3 is TGCGCCAGCAGCCAAGATGCGAAGGCTTCTAACTATGGCTACACCTTC. Translation: CASSQDAKASNYGYTF.

J is TRBJ2-1 and V is TRBV11-3; perhaps TRBD2 as D (6 bases). V lost 0 bases and J 9 bases, leaving 9 bases between the germline ends. The CDR3 is 13 residues long. The germline gives CDR1 SGHNT, CDR2 YENEEA. The CDR3 sequence: CASSLDFGSEQFF. For the CDR3, the DNA is TGTGCCAGCAGCTTAGATTTCGGGAGTGAGCAGTTCTTC.

This clone was seen only a few times. CDR3 sequence reads: CASSIGRRSYEQYF. Here the CDR3 DNA reads TGTGCCAGTAGTATTGGGCGCCGCTCCTACGAGCAGTACTTC. V usage is TRBV19 and J usage is TRBJ2-7, with D unresolved. The germline CDR1 and CDR2 sequences are LNHDA and SQIVND (reference sequence). The CDR3 spans 14 residues. With 3 bases removed from V and 0 bases from J, the gap between germline ends came to 9 bases.

This sequence joins TRBV4-1 and TRBJ2-2; 8 bases map to TRBD1. V dropped 5 bases and J dropped 3; count of bases not matched to a gene: 5. The CDR3 is 15 amino acids. Germline lookup yields CDR1 MGHRA and CDR2 YSYEKL. Here the CDR3 reads CASSILGQDTGELFF. CDR3 bases: TGCGCCAGCAGCATCTTGGGACAGGACACCGGGGAGCTGTTTTTT.

This chain connects TRBV5-1 to TRBJ1-1, with D uncertain. CDR1 and CDR2 (germline): SGHRS, YFSETQ. The CDR3 has 13 amino acids. Trimming took 4 bases from V and 2 from J, leaving 9 bases between them. The CDR3 loop is CASSVGPNTEAFF. The CDR3 nucleotides are TGCGCCAGCAGCGTCGGACCCAACACTGAAGCTTTCTTT. Complete variable domain (other parts from reference TRBV5-1 and TRBJ1-1): KAGVTQTPRYLIKTRGQQVTLSCSPISGHRSVSWYQQTPGQGLQFLFEYFSETQRNKGNFPGRFSGRQFSNSRSEMNVSTLELGDSALYLCASSVGPNTEAFFGQGTRLTVV.

The chain couples TRBV5-4 to TRBJ2-7; D ambiguous. Germline V lookup: CDR1 SGHNT, CDR2 YYREEE (reference sequence). The CDR3 length is 15 residues. V was cut by 2 bases and J by 5 bases, with 17 bases left in between. The CDR3 bases are TGTGCCAGCAGCTTAGCACCGACTGATACCGACGAGCAGTACTTC. Protein product: CASSLAPTDTDEQYF.

The chain recombines TRBV7-8 with TRBJ2-1, with TRBD1 matching 9 bases. This CDR3 has 16 residues. Trimming cost V 4 bases and J 7 bases; bases outside gene matches: 11. Germline CDR1 and CDR2: SGHVS and FQNEAQ. The CDR3 coding sequence is TGTGCCAGCAGCTCAGACCGGGACAGGGTAGTGAATGAGCAGTTCTTC. It encodes CASSSDRDRVVNEQFF.

The rearrangement uses TRBV19 and TRBJ1-2; the match to TRBD1 covers 7 bases. The V segment lost 6 bases and the J segment 4 bases; nucleotides outside the gene matches: 5. The CDR3 loop spans 13 amino acids. CDR1 is LNHDA and CDR2 is SQIVND in the germline V gene (reference sequence). This CDR3 is CASSPDRIYGYTF. CDR3 DNA: TGTGCCAGTAGCCCGGACAGGATCTATGGCTACACCTTC.

This sequence joins TRBV6-5 and TRBJ2-1, with D possibly being TRBD1 (6 bases). V lost 2 bases and J 7 bases, leaving 9 bases between the germline ends. Germline CDR1 and CDR2: MNHEY and SVGAGI. The CDR3 totals 13 residues. In DNA form, the CDR3 reads TGTGCCAGCAGTTACGGGACAAGTAATGAGCAGTTCTTC. Its protein is CASSYGTSNEQFF.

V is TRBV19 and J is TRBJ1-1, with D possibly TRBD1 on 6 matching bases. The CDR3 is 12 residues long. Trimming cost V 7 bases and J 5 bases, with 11 bases left between them. Germline V gene lookup returns CDR1 LNHDA and CDR2 SQIVND (reference sequence). In DNA, the CDR3 is TGTGCCAGTACCCTAGGGGGAACTGAAGCTTTCTTT. The encoded protein is CASTLGGTEAFF.

This clone is classed as medium-sized (0.01 to 0.1%). The rearrangement uses TRBV18 and TRBJ1-4; D remains unclear. The germline CDR1 and CDR2 sequences are KGHSH and LQKENI. V was cut by 0 bases and J by 12 bases, with 11 bases left in between. The CDR3 is 13 amino acids. The CDR3 nucleotides are TGTGCCAGCTCACCACCTCTTGCAGAGGAACTGTTTTTT. It codes for CASSPPLAEELFF.

The chain employs TRBV6-1 and TRBJ1-2; no clear D gene. Germline values: CDR1 MNHNS, CDR2 SASEGT. The CDR3 is made up of 13 amino acids. The V and J ends lost 6 bases and 6 bases respectively, with 14 bases between them. In DNA, the CDR3 is TGTGCCAGCAGCGTTTCCGTGGCGGATGGCTACACCTTC. Amino acid sequence: CASSVSVADGYTF.

The gene calls are TRBV7-8 and TRBJ2-7, with D possibly TRBD1 on 6 matching bases. Germline CDR1 is SGHVS and CDR2 is FQNEAQ. The germline V and J ends were trimmed by 2 bases and 6 bases, with 8 bases remaining between them. The CDR3 is made up of 12 amino acids. CDR3 nucleotide sequence: TGTGCCAGCAGCTTAAGGGGGTTCGAGCAGTACTTC. Translation gives CASSLRGFEQYF.